This record looks at one TCR beta chain sequence and its context. As yet, its antigen is unknown. Looked up from germline, CDR1 is SGHAT and CDR2 is FQNNGV. CDR3 size: 15 residues. The J segment lost 2 bases and the V segment lost 4 bases, leaving 2 bases of the junction unmatched. The sample belongs to a study of cytomegalovirus exposure and HLA in healthy donors. Study-level points and caveats: Some TCR beta chains (around 180 of them) were listed as cytomegalovirus-associated. A later analysis linked a missense variant in DCLRE1C to the trimming of TCR beta V and J genes. Analyzed later, most CMV-associated TCR beta chains appeared HLA-restricted.

It was with 60 Vbeta and 13 Jbeta primers that the PCR ran. Produced via immunoSEQ multiplex PCR; TCRdb's table is partial and in-frame only. The sample shows around 300,000 clones, approximately 70% of them seen only once. This chain connects TRBV11-2 to TRBJ2-1; 10 bases are shared with TRBD2. The specimen sequenced was PBMCs. The TCR was taken from a female donor in good health and CMV-seronegative. CDR3 in amino acids: CASSSGLAAYNEQFF. CDR3 bases: TGTGCCAGCAGCTCTGGACTAGCGGCCTACAATGAGCAGTTCTTC.